This is a list of T cell receptor beta chains from one sample in a study of CD8+ T cells in alopecia areata. Measured with immunoSEQ multiplex PCR; TCRdb has only the in-frame clones, and not every one. The sample consists of just over 150,000 clones, around 55% of them appearing once. The sequences come from CD8+ T cells sorted from blood, collected at week 0. These receptor sequences come from a human donor with alopecia areata. Both conserved end residues are part of each CDR3. The D gene is left open where the match is weak. Expanded clones get a size class; other rows say once, few or many, or leave the size out.

NA,TRBD2,TRBV13,TRBJ2-1,TGTGCCAGCAGCTTGGGACTAGCGGGGGGACTAAATTACAATGAGCAGTTCTTC,CASSLGLAGGLNYNEQFF
NA,TRBD1,TRBV5-6,TRBJ1-1,TGTGCCAGCAGCTTGGGACAGGGGGCTGAAGCTTTCTTT,CASSLGQGAEAFF
NA,NA,TRBV5-1,TRBJ2-5,TGCGCCAGCAGCCTCGAGTGGGACGGGCAGGAGACCCAGTACTTC,CASSLEWDGQETQYF
once,NA,TRBV20-1,TRBJ1-3,TGCAGTGCTTCGACTGGAAACACCATATATTTT,CSASTGNTIYF
NA,NA,TRBV5-1,TRBJ1-1,TGCGCCAGCAGCTCCATCCGGGACCTAGGATCCATTGAGGACACTGAAGCTTTCTTT,CASSSIRDLGSIEDTEAFF
NA,NA,TRBV30,TRBJ2-7,TGTGCCTGGGCCGAATTGGGCTACGAGCAGTACTTC,CAWAELGYEQYF
NA,TRBD1,TRBV4-3,TRBJ2-7,TGCGCCAGCAGCCCCGGACAGGGGGCTTTCTACGAGCAGTACTTC,CASSPGQGAFYEQYF
NA,TRBD2,TRBV4-3,TRBJ2-7,TGCGCCAGCAGCCAAGAGTCGACTAGCGGTTACGAGCAGTACTTC,CASSQESTSGYEQYF
NA,NA,TRBV29-1,TRBJ1-2,TGCAGCGTTGGGAGTTCTAGCTATGGCTACACCTTC,CSVGSSSYGYTF
NA,NA,TRBV5-1,TRBJ2-3,TGCGCCAGCAGCTTGTGGGACTCGACCACAGATACGCAGTATTTT,CASSLWDSTTDTQYF
few,NA,TRBV11-2,TRBJ2-2,TGTGCCAGCATCTCTCACGGGGAGCTGTTTTTT,CASISHGELFF
NA,NA,TRBV5-1,TRBJ2-1,TGCGCCAGCAGCTCCCGCGGAGGGTACAATGAGCAGTTCTTC,CASSSRGGYNEQFF
NA,NA,TRBV6-6,TRBJ1-1,TGTGCCAGCAGTTCCGACGATGGCACTGAAGCTTTCTTT,CASSSDDGTEAFF
NA,NA,TRBV30,TRBJ2-7,TGTGCCTGGAGTGGAAGGTTTGGGGCCTACGAGCAGTACTTC,CAWSGRFGAYEQYF
NA,NA,TRBV27,TRBJ2-7,TGTGCCAGCAGTTTTCGACAGGGAGGGCGGGCCTACGAGCAGTACTTC,CASSFRQGGRAYEQYF
few,NA,TRBV9,TRBJ2-3,TGTGCCAGCAGCGTATCAGCAGATACGCAGTATTTT,CASSVSADTQYF
few,NA,TRBV5-1,TRBJ1-1,TGCGCCAGCAGCTTGAAAGGGACTGAAGCTTTCTTT,CASSLKGTEAFF
few,NA,TRBV29-1,TRBJ1-1,TGCAGCGTTGAAGGAATTGCTTGGAACACTGAAGCTTTCTTT,CSVEGIAWNTEAFF
NA,NA,TRBV15,TRBJ2-7,TGTGCCACCAGCAGCACCACAGAAGTCTACGAGCAGTACTTC,CATSSTTEVYEQYF
NA,NA,TRBV7-8,TRBJ1-1,TGTGCCAGCAGCTTGGAAAGGGGTGGCAACACTGAAGCTTTCTTT,CASSLERGGNTEAFF
NA,NA,TRBV4-3,TRBJ2-3,TGCGCCAGCAGCCAAGATCAAACAGTAAGGTATTCCACAGATACGCAGTATTTT,CASSQDQTVRYSTDTQYF
NA,NA,TRBV27,TRBJ2-7,TGTGCCAGCAGTAGCGGAAGCTACGAGCAGTACTTC,CASSSGSYEQYF
NA,TRBD1,TRBV6-6,TRBJ1-1,TGTGCCAGCAGTTACGGACAGGGGTCGAACACTGAAGCTTTCTTT,CASSYGQGSNTEAFF
few,NA,TRBV30,TRBJ2-1,TGTGCCTTCCTACCCGCGTCAGGGTGGGGTGAGCAGTTCTTC,CAFLPASGWGEQFF
NA,NA,TRBV5-6,TRBJ1-1,TGTGCCAGCAGCTTGGCCCAGGCCTACACTGAAGCTTTCTTT,CASSLAQAYTEAFF
few,NA,TRBV9,TRBJ2-1,TGTGCCAGCAGCGAGGACCAGAATGAGCAGTTCTTC,CASSEDQNEQFF
few,TRBD1,TRBV10-2,TRBJ1-5,TGCGCCAGCAATCCCACGGGACAGGGTCCCAATCAGCCCCAGCATTTT,CASNPTGQGPNQPQHF
NA,TRBD2,TRBV27,TRBJ2-7,TGTGCCAGCAGTCCGATCGCGGGGGGCTCCTACGAGCAGTACTTC,CASSPIAGGSYEQYF
NA,NA,TRBV30,TRBJ2-7,TGTGCCTGGAGTGTAGGGGGTTACGAGCAGTACTTC,CAWSVGGYEQYF
NA,NA,TRBV5-1,TRBJ2-1,TGCGCCAGCAGCTTGGCCAGTGAGCAGTTCTTC,CASSLASEQFF
NA,NA,TRBV5-1,TRBJ2-1,TGCGCCAGCAGCGCCGGAGACTACAATGAGCAGTTCTTC,CASSAGDYNEQFF
NA,NA,TRBV5-1,TRBJ1-1,NA,CASSFRFGGNTEAFF
NA,NA,TRBV30,TRBJ1-4,TGTGCCTGGAGTTACGGGGCGGGTCTGAATGAAAAACTGTTTTTT,CAWSYGAGLNEKLFF
NA,TRBD2,TRBV7-6,TRBJ2-3,TGTGCCAGCAGCCCAGATACTAGCGGGGGAGAAACAGATACGCAGTATTTT,CASSPDTSGGETDTQYF
NA,TRBD1,TRBV9,TRBJ2-1,TGTGCCAGCAGCGTCTCGGGACAGGGGAAAAATGAGCAGTTCTTC,CASSVSGQGKNEQFF
NA,NA,TRBV5-6,TRBJ2-5,TGTGCCAGCAGCTTGCTGGGGGGGCCGGGGGAGACCCAGTACTTC,CASSLLGGPGETQYF
few,NA,TRBV30,TRBJ2-1,TGTGCCTGGAGTGCCTGGTACGGGGGCTCCTACAATGAGCAGTTCTTC,CAWSAWYGGSYNEQFF
NA,NA,TRBV12-2,TRBJ1-4,TGTGCAAGTCGCTTAGCGCTCACAGGGAAGAATGAAAAACTGTTTTTT,CASRLALTGKNEKLFF
NA,TRBD1,TRBV7-2,TRBJ2-5,TGTGCCAGCAGCCGACAGGGGTATCAAGAGACCCAGTACTTC,CASSRQGYQETQYF
few,NA,TRBV7-9,TRBJ1-2,TGTGCCAGCAGCTTGGCGGGCGGCCCCTTTCTCTTC,CASSLAGGPFLF